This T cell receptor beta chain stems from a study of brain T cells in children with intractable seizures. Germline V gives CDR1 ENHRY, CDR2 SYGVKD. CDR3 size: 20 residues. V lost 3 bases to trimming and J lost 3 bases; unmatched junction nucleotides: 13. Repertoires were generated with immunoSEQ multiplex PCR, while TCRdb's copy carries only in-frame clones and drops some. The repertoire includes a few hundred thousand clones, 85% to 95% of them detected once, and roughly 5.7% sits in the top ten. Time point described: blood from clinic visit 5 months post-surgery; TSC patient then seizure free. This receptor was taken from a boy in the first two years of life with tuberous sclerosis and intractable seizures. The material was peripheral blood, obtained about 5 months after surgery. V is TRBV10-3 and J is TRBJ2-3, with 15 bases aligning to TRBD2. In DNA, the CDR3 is TGTGCCATCAGTGAAATGGGGCCCGGACTAGCGGGGGGGAGGACAGATACGCAGTATTTT. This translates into CAISEMGPGLAGGRTDTQYF.